This T cell receptor (beta chain) comes out of a study of response to subunit inactivated influenza vaccine. Study results and limitations: Authors suggested seasonal influenza vaccinations each recruit few new T cells.

From the RT-PCR reads, TCRdb called clonotypes with MiXCR, one entry per CDR3 protein. This table has about 800,000 distinct CDR3 sequences, about 20% appearing once. Notes on this clonotype: Its cognate antigen is unknown.

The germline gives CDR1 DFQATT, CDR2 SNEGSKA (reference sequence). The V and J ends lost 6 bases and 10 bases respectively, with 13 bases between them. CDR3 length: 10 residues. Sequenced here: PBMCs from blood, sampled less than 6 days after vaccination. The chain couples TRBV20-1 to TRBJ2-7, with D perhaps TRBD2 (5 bases). The receptor's source is a man aged 50-59 years who received an inactivated influenza vaccine. The CDR3 protein is CSAQDGVQYF. CDR3 DNA: TGCAGTGCCCAAGACGGGGTTCAGTACTTC.